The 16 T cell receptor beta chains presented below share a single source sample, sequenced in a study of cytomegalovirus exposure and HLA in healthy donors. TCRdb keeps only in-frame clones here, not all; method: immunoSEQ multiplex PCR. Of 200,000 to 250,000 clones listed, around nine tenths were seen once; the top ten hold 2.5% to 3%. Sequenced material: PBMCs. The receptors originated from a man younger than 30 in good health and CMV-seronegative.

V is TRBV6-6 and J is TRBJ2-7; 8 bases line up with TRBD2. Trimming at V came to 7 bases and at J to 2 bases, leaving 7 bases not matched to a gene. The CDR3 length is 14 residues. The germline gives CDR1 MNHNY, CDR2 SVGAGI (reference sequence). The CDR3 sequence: CASNPSGLTYEQYF. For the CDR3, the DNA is TGTGCCAGCAACCCTAGCGGGTTAACCTACGAGCAGTACTTC.

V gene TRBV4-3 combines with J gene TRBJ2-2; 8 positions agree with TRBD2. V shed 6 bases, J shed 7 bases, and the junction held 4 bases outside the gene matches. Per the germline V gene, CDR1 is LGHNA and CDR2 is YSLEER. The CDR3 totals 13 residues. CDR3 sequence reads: CASRQAGGGELFF. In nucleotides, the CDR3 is TGCGCCAGCAGACAGGCGGGGGGCGGGGAGCTGTTTTTT.

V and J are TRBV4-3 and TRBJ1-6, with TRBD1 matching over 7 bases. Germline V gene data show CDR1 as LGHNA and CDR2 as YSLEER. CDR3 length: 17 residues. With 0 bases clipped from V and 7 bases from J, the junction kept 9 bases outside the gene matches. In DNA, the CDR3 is TGCGCCAGCAGCCAAGAATCGCGGACAGGAAGAAATTCACCCCTCCACTTT. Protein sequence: CASSQESRTGRNSPLHF.

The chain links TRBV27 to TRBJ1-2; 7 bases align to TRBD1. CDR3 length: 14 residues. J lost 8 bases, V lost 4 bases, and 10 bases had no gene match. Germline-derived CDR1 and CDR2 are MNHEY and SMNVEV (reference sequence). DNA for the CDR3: TGTGCCAGCAGTTACAGCCGGGACAGTTGGGGCTACACCTTC. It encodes CASSYSRDSWGYTF.

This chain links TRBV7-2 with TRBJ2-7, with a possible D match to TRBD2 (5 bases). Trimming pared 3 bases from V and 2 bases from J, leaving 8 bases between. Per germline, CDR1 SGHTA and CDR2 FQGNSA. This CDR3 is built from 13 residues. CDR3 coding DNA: TGTGCCAGCAGCTTTGCGGGCCCCTACGAGCAGTACTTC. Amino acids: CASSFAGPYEQYF.

The CDR3 coding sequence is TGTGCCAGCAGCCACTACGGGACAGGGGATAGGTCCTATAATTCACCCCTCCACTTT. Its protein is CASSHYGTGDRSYNSPLHF. The chain employs TRBV27 and TRBJ1-6, with 10 bases identical to TRBD1. V gave up 6 bases and J gave up 1 base; unmatched junction bases: 12. The CDR3 contains 19 residues. The germline CDR1 and CDR2 sequences are MNHEY and SMNVEV (reference sequence).

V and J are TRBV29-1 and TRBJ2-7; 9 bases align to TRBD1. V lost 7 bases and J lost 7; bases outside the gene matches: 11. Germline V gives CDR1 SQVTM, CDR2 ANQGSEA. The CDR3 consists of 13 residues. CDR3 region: CSARDRAIGEQYF. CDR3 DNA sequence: TGCAGCGCCCGGGACAGGGCCATTGGGGAGCAGTACTTC.

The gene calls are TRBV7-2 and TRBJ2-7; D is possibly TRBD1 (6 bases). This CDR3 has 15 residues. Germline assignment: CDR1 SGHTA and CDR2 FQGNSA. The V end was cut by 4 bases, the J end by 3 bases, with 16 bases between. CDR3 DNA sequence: TGTGCCAGCAGCTCTACAGGGAGAGGGTACTACGAGCAGTACTTC. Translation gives CASSSTGRGYYEQYF.

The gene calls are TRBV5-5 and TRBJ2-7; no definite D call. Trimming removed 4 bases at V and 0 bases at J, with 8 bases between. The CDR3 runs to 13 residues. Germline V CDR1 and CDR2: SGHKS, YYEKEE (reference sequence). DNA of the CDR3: TGTGCCAGCAGCACCTTTAGCTCCTACGAGCAGTACTTC. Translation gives CASSTFSSYEQYF.

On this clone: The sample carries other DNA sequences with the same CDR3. CDR3 bases: TGTGCCAGCAGTTACTCGACGGGTGAGTCCTACAATGAGCAGTTCTTC. Its protein product is CASSYSTGESYNEQFF. This rearrangement joins TRBV6-5 to TRBJ2-1; D uncertain. Trimming took off 0 bases at V and 1 base at J, with 10 bases between the two ends. Per the germline V gene, CDR1 is MNHEY and CDR2 is SVGAGI. The CDR3 loop spans 16 amino acids.

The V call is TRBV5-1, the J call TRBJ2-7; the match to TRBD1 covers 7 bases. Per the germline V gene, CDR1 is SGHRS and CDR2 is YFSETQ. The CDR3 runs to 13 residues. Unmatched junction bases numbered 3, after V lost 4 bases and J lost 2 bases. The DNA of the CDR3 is TGCGCCAGCAGCCACGGACAGGCCTACGAGCAGTACTTC. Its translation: CASSHGQAYEQYF.

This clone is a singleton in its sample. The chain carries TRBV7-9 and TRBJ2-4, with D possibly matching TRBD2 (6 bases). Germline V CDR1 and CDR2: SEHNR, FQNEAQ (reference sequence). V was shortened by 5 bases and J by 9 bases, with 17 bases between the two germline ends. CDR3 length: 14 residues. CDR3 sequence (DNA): TGTGCCAGCAGCCTAAGCGGCGGGAATGGCATTCAGTACTTC. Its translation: CASSLSGGNGIQYF.

The CDR3 reads CASSLLGHHQETQYF. The CDR3 nucleotides read TGTGCCAGCAGCCTACTGGGGCATCACCAAGAGACCCAGTACTTC. The chain recombines TRBV6-5 with TRBJ2-5; a possible D gene is TRBD1 (5 bases). V was clipped by 6 bases and J by 0 bases, with 14 bases between them. The V gene's germline CDR1 is MNHEY and CDR2 SVGAGI. This CDR3 is 15 amino acids long.

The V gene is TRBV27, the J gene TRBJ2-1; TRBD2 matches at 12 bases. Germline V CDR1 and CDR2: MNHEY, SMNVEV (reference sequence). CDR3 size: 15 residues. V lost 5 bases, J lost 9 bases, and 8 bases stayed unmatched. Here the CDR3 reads CASSPLAGGHIEQFF. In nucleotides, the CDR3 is TGTGCCAGCAGTCCTCTAGCGGGGGGGCACATTGAGCAGTTCTTC.

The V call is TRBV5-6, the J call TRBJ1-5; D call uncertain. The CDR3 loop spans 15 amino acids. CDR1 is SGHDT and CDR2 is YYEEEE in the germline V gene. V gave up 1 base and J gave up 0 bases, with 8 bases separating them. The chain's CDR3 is CASSLTAYSNQPQHF. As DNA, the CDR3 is TGTGCCAGCAGCTTGACTGCTTATAGCAATCAGCCCCAGCATTTT.

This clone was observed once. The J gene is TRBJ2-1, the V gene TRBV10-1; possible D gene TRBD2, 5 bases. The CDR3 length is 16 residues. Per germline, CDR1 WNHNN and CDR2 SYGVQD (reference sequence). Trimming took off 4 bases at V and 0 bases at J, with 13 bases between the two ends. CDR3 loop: CASSVDVTSSYNEQFF. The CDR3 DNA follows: TGCGCCAGCAGTGTAGACGTTACTAGCTCCTACAATGAGCAGTTCTTC.